What follows are 17 T cell receptor beta chains derived from one specimen sequenced in a study of CD8 T cells in ankylosing spondylitis. The antigens these receptors bind are not known. TCRdb ran MiXCR on the 5' RACE reads and lists one entry per CDR3 protein. The table lists about 540,000 distinct CDR3 sequences, roughly an eighth of them singletons. Study outcomes and limitations: What seemed typical of ankylosing spondylitis blood was a TCR beta motif built from eight highly homologous variants.

The material sequenced was blood, either unsorted or a sorted T cell fraction (not recorded which). Receptors were obtained from a male donor with ankylosing spondylitis.

This clonotype was seen repeatedly, ten times or more. The chain links TRBV11-2 to TRBJ2-2; 11 nucleotides align to TRBD2. The CDR3 spans 20 residues. V was pared by 2 bases and J by 6 bases, with 17 bases of the junction left unmatched. The V gene's germline CDR1 is SGHAT and CDR2 FQNNGV. The CDR3 coding sequence is TGTGCCAGCAGCTTATCCCCAGGTAGCGGGAGGGCCGGGTCTGCCGGGGAGCTGTTTTTT. It translates to CASSLSPGSGRAGSAGELFF.

This clonotype was observed a few times. This rearrangement joins TRBV27 to TRBJ1-5; a weak D match, TRBD1 (5 bases). The CDR3 length is 12 residues. The V gene lost 11 bases and the J gene lost 5 bases, with 13 bases spanning the gap. Germline V CDR1 and CDR2: MNHEY, SMNVEV (reference sequence). The CDR3 sequence is CAGEGVDQPQHF. The CDR3 DNA is TGTGCCGGGGAAGGGGTAGATCAGCCCCAGCATTTT.

The CDR3 sequence is CASSGQGSSGANVLTF. CDR3 coding DNA: TGTGCCAGCAGTGGACAGGGTTCCTCTGGGGCCAACGTCCTGACTTTC. This rearrangement joins TRBV6-4 to TRBJ2-6; TRBD1 matches at 7 bases. CDR3 size: 16 residues. Germline loops: CDR1 MRHNA, CDR2 SNTAGT. The junction had 3 bases not matched to a gene; V was cut back by 4 bases and J by 0 bases.

This clonotype was seen only a few times. The chain joins TRBV20-1 to TRBJ1-5; D gene unclear. Looked up from germline, CDR1 is DFQATT and CDR2 is SNEGSKA (reference sequence). CDR3 length: 16 residues. V was shortened by 0 bases and J by 2 bases, with 14 bases between the two germline ends. CDR3 loop: CSARDSGGVGNQPQHF. CDR3 coding DNA: TGCAGTGCTAGAGATTCGGGTGGGGTTGGCAATCAGCCCCAGCATTTT.

The CDR3 protein is CASSIGGARNTGELFF. CDR3 nucleotide sequence: TGTGCCAGCAGCATCGGCGGGGCTAGGAACACCGGGGAGCTGTTTTTT. The chain joins TRBV11-3 to TRBJ2-2; tentatively, D is TRBD2 (6 bases). The V gene's germline CDR1 is SGHNT and CDR2 YENEEA. The CDR3 totals 16 residues. Trimming took 5 bases from V and 1 from J, leaving 14 bases between them.

This clonotype turned up a few times. CDR3 loop: CSTPRGASSYNEQFF. The CDR3 coding sequence is TGCAGCACCCCCCGCGGTGCTAGCTCCTACAATGAGCAGTTCTTC. The chain is built from TRBV29-1 and TRBJ2-1; D not certain. V shed 8 bases and J shed 0 bases, with 17 bases lying between them. The CDR3 is 15 amino acids. Germline V gives CDR1 SQVTM, CDR2 ANQGSEA.

V and J are TRBV3-1 and TRBJ1-1; D ambiguous. CDR1 and CDR2 from the germline V gene are LGHDT and YNNKEL (reference sequence). The ends were cut back, 5 bases at V and 4 bases at J, with 17 bases in the middle. This CDR3 has 15 residues. For the CDR3, the DNA is TGTGCCAGCAGCGACGCCCAGATGGGAACCACTGAAGCTTTCTTT. Translated: CASSDAQMGTTEAFF. The whole variable domain, remainder taken from reference TRBV3-1 and TRBJ1-1, is DTAVSQTPKYLVTQMGNDKSIKCEQNLGHDTMYWYKQDSKKFLKIMFSYNNKELIINETVPNRFSPKSPDKAHLNLHINSLELGDSAVYFCASSDAQMGTTEAFFGQGTRLTVV.

J is TRBJ2-7 and V is TRBV6-5; possibly TRBD2 for D (6 bases). There are 13 residues in the CDR3. Germline V gene data show CDR1 as MNHEY and CDR2 as SVGAGI. The ends were cut back, 0 bases at V and 6 bases at J, with 9 bases in the middle. CDR3 DNA: TGTGCCAGCAGTTACTCTTTGGGGGGCGAGCAGTACGTC. Translation: CASSYSLGGEQYV.

J is TRBJ1-1 and V is TRBV20-1, with 8 nucleotides matching TRBD1. The CDR3 covers 14 residues. V shed 3 bases and J 2 bases; nucleotides not matched to a gene: 5. Germline CDR1 and CDR2: DFQATT and SNEGSKA (reference sequence). The CDR3 DNA reads as TGCAGTGCTAGTATACAGGGGGGAAACACTGAAGCTTTCTTT. This codes for CSASIQGGNTEAFF.

This clonotype was detected only a few times. The V call is TRBV11-2, the J call TRBJ2-2; 7 positions agree with TRBD1. The CDR3 covers 17 residues. Trimming cost V 5 bases and J 6 bases; bases outside gene matches: 15. In germline, CDR1 is SGHAT, CDR2 FQNNGV. CDR3 region: CASSTGRQGGFPGELFF. The CDR3 nucleotides are TGTGCCAGCAGCACCGGACGACAGGGTGGTTTCCCCGGGGAGCTGTTTTTT. Full variable domain (missing parts from reference TRBV11-2 and TRBJ2-2): EAGVAQSPRYKIIEKRQSVAFWCNPISGHATLYWYQQILGQGPKLLIQFQNNGVVDDSQLPKDRFSAERLKGVDSTLKIQPAKLEDSAVYLCASSTGRQGGFPGELFFGEGSRLTVL.

The J gene is TRBJ1-2, the V gene TRBV5-1; 11 bases align to TRBD1. The CDR3 has 15 amino acids. J lost 1 base, V lost 4 bases, and 3 bases had no gene match. The germline gives CDR1 SGHRS, CDR2 YFSETQ. The CDR3: CASSRDRGINYGYTF. The CDR3 coding sequence is TGCGCCAGCAGCCGGGACAGGGGGATTAACTATGGCTACACCTTC.

This clonotype was found once. V is TRBV5-4 and J is TRBJ2-2; D might be TRBD1 or TRBD2, each matching 6 bases. Germline-derived CDR1 and CDR2 are SGHNT and YYREEE (reference sequence). The CDR3 has 15 amino acids. V lost 3 bases and J 0 bases, leaving 9 bases between the germline ends. CDR3: CASSWGAANTGELFF. The DNA for the CDR3 is TGTGCCAGCAGCTGGGGGGCGGCGAACACCGGGGAGCTGTTTTTT.

This sequence joins TRBV12-3 or TRBV12-4 and TRBJ2-7, with TRBD1 matching 9 bases. V gave up 5 bases and J gave up 2 bases; unmatched junction bases: 4. This CDR3 has 14 residues. CDR3 sequence reads: CASSKGQGPYEQYF. CDR3 coding DNA: TGTGCCAGCAGTAAAGGACAGGGGCCCTACGAGCAGTACTTC.

This clonotype showed up just a few times. The chain has TRBV4-2 and TRBJ1-4; weak D call: TRBD1 (6 bases). The CDR3 sequence is 16 residues long. Germline CDR1 is LGHNA and CDR2 is YNFKEQ. Trimming took 1 base from V and 8 from J, leaving 17 bases between them. The DNA of the CDR3 is TGTGCCAGCAGCCAAGGTCCCGGGGGCGCAGGGGAAAAACTGTTTTTT. Its translation: CASSQGPGGAGEKLFF.

This chain links TRBV5-1 with TRBJ2-4, with D hard to call. Germline CDR1 and CDR2: SGHRS and YFSETQ. CDR3 length: 14 residues. V was clipped by 4 bases and J by 8 bases, with 16 bases between them. Here the CDR3 DNA reads TGCGCCAGCAGCCCCAACCCGGACGAGGACATTCAGTACTTC. It codes for CASSPNPDEDIQYF.

V usage is TRBV4-2 and J usage is TRBJ2-3; 8 bases align to TRBD2. The V gene's germline CDR1 is LGHNA and CDR2 YNFKEQ. J gave up 0 bases and V 0 bases, and 5 bases lay outside the gene matches. The CDR3 contains 17 residues. CDR3 nucleotide sequence: TGTGCCAGCAGCCAAGATCCGGCGGGAGGAAGCACAGATACGCAGTATTTT. As protein: CASSQDPAGGSTDTQYF.

The table lists this clonotype with a few counts. This chain uses TRBV5-1 with TRBJ1-2; unclear D gene. The CDR3 covers 14 residues. CDR1 and CDR2 from the germline V gene are SGHRS and YFSETQ. V was trimmed by 4 bases and J by 1 base, leaving 11 bases between them. The CDR3 DNA sequence: TGCGCCAGCAGCAAATCGCTCAATAACTATGGCTACACCTTC. This gives the protein CASSKSLNNYGYTF.